The 10 T cell receptor beta chains in this list originate from one sample, sequenced in a study of shared clonotypes between healthy human individuals. Positively selected for CCR7, the CD45RO-negative cells used as naive CD8 cells excluded terminally differentiated effector memory CD45RA+ cells. Clones were read by immunoSEQ multiplex PCR, and TCRdb kept only the in-frame ones, dropping some. The data show millions of clones, about 94% seen once. The sample comprised naive CD8+ T cells sorted from blood. Receptor source: a man aged 18-30 years in good health.

The chain is built from TRBV27 and TRBJ2-7; 7 bases fit TRBD1. The CDR3 contains 16 residues. The germline CDR1 and CDR2 sequences are MNHEY and SMNVEV (reference sequence). Trimming cost V 0 bases and J 3 bases; bases outside gene matches: 8. The CDR3 is CASSLSTGDEGYEQYF. The CDR3 bases are TGTGCCAGCAGTTTATCAACAGGGGACGAGGGCTACGAGCAGTACTTC.

In DNA form, the CDR3 reads TGCGCCAGCAGCTTGGTGCACGGCCGAGGGACCCAGTACTTC. Amino acid sequence: CASSLVHGRGTQYF. The V call is TRBV5-1, the J call TRBJ2-5, with unresolved D. V lost 0 bases and J 7 bases, leaving 13 bases between the germline ends. Germline V CDR1 and CDR2: SGHRS, YFSETQ. The CDR3 totals 14 residues.

The chain has TRBV7-9 and TRBJ2-7; the D gene is possibly TRBD2 (6 bases). This CDR3 is 17 amino acids long. Trimming stripped 5 bases from V and 0 bases from J, with 20 bases between. Germline values: CDR1 SEHNR, CDR2 FQNEAQ (reference sequence). As DNA, the CDR3 is TGTGCCAGCAGCGGGTACTCGGGACTCTCTAGCTCCTACGAGCAGTACTTC. Its translation: CASSGYSGLSSSYEQYF.

This chain connects TRBV5-8 to TRBJ1-2; TRBD1 aligns across 7 bases. Trimming removed 0 bases from V and 8 bases from J; junction bases left unmatched: 10. The CDR3 extends over 15 amino acids. Germline V gene lookup returns CDR1 SGHTS and CDR2 YDEGEE. CDR3 nucleotides: TGTGCCAGCAGCTTGGATACAGGGGCGACGACGGGCTACACCTTC. Translating it yields CASSLDTGATTGYTF.

The gene calls are TRBV13 and TRBJ2-1; possibly TRBD2 for D (6 bases). CDR1 PRHDT and CDR2 FYEKMQ come from the germline V gene (reference sequence). The CDR3 consists of 14 residues. The ends were cut back, 5 bases at V and 7 bases at J, with 15 bases in the middle. CDR3 in DNA: TGTGCCAGCAGCCCCCTCACGGGACTTAATGAGCAGTTCTTC. This gives the protein CASSPLTGLNEQFF.

This chain joins TRBV7-8 and TRBJ2-7, with 8 bases lining up with TRBD1. Germline CDR1 and CDR2: SGHVS and FQNEAQ. Trimming removed 5 bases from V and 4 bases from J; junction bases left unmatched: 4. The CDR3 covers 13 residues. CDR3 residues: CASSADRVYEQYF. For the CDR3, the DNA is TGTGCCAGCAGCGCGGACAGGGTTTACGAGCAGTACTTC.

A note on this clone: Other DNA sequences within the sample encode an identical CDR3. The V gene is TRBV11-2, the J gene TRBJ2-3; D gene ambiguous. The CDR3 extends over 11 amino acids. The V and J ends lost 4 bases and 4 bases respectively, with 3 bases between them. Germline CDR1 is SGHAT and CDR2 is FQNNGV. CDR3 region: CASSSSDTQYF. In nucleotides, the CDR3 is TGTGCCAGCAGCTCCTCAGATACGCAGTATTTT.

CDR3 DNA sequence: TGTGCCAGCAGTTTGAGGGGGACCTGGGAGGAGACCCAGTACTTC. Amino acid sequence: CASSLRGTWEETQYF. This chain uses TRBV28 with TRBJ2-5; tentative D call: TRBD1 (6 bases). Germline lookup yields CDR1 MDHEN and CDR2 SYDVKM. The CDR3 sequence is 15 residues long. V lost 3 bases and J lost 5, with 16 bases in between. Using reference TRBV28 and TRBJ2-5 for the parts outside the CDR3, the full variable domain is DVKVTQSSRYLVKRTGEKVFLECVQDMDHENMFWYRQDPGLGLRLIYFSYDVKMKEKGDIPEGYSVSREKKERFSLILESASTNQTSMYLCASSLRGTWEETQYFGPGTRLLVL.

This clone has just one count. This chain connects TRBV28 to TRBJ2-3, with TRBD2 identical over 9 bases. V lost 4 bases, J lost 3 bases, and 14 bases stayed unmatched. The CDR3 is made up of 18 amino acids. Germline CDR1 is MDHEN and CDR2 is SYDVKM. The CDR3 DNA is TGTGCCAGCAGTTCCCTCGAACGACTAGCGGAGGGGACAGATACGCAGTATTTT. Translating gives CASSSLERLAEGTDTQYF.

V and J are TRBV13 and TRBJ2-7; 7 bases map to TRBD1. V lost 2 bases and J lost 6; bases outside the gene matches: 1. The CDR3 is 12 residues long. CDR1 and CDR2 from the germline V gene are PRHDT and FYEKMQ (reference sequence). The CDR3 nucleotides read TGTGCCAGCAGCTTAACAGGGGTCGAGCAGTACTTC. This encodes CASSLTGVEQYF. The variable domain in full, with the rest retrieved from reference TRBV13 and TRBJ2-7, is AAGVIQSPRHLIKEKRETATLKCYPIPRHDTVYWYQQGPGQDPQFLISFYEKMQSDKGSIPDRFSAQQFSDYHSELNMSSLELGDSALYFCASSLTGVEQYFGPGTRLTVT.